This T cell receptor (beta chain) was obtained from a study of shared clonotypes between healthy human individuals. Trimming took off 8 bases at V and 4 bases at J, with 14 bases between the two ends. CDR3 length: 13 amino acids. Germline CDR1 reads MDHEN; CDR2 reads SYDVKM. The authors divided CD4+ cells into CD45RA+ naive and CD45RA-negative memory subsets. Per the original methods: ImmunoSEQ sequences covered only the junction and lacked quality scores; filtering therefore differed. Using immunoSEQ multiplex PCR, the repertoire was profiled, and TCRdb retains in-frame clones only, with some absent. Clone size and V and J calls were adopted from that table, with D and trimming inferred from the DNA. The sample has 2 million to 3 million clones; over 85% are singletons.

The chain is built from TRBV28 and TRBJ1-2; no reliable D call. Sequenced: naive CD4+ T cells from PBMCs. Subset noted: CD45RA+ positively selected. The clonotype was recovered from a man between 18 and 35 years old in good health. Some clones in this sample may be carry-over from other donors' samples. DNA of the CDR3: TGTGCCAGCGGATGGCAGAGAGGCTATGGCTACACCTTC. Protein product: CASGWQRGYGYTF.